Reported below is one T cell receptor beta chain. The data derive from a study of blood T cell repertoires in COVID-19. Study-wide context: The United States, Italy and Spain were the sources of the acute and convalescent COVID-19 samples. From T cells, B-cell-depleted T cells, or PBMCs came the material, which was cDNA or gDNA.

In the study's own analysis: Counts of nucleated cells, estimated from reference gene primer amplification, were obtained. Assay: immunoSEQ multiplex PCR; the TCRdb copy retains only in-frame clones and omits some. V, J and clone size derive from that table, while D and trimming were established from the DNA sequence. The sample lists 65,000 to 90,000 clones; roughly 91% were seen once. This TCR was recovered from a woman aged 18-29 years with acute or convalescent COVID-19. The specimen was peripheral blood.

CDR3 in DNA: TGCGCCAGCAGCTTGGCCGGGGCAGATACGCAGTATTTT. It codes for CASSLAGADTQYF. The chain couples TRBV5-1 to TRBJ2-3; tentatively, D is TRBD2 (5 bases). In germline, CDR1 is SGHRS, CDR2 YFSETQ. CDR3 size: 13 residues. V was clipped by 0 bases and J by 4 bases, with 6 bases between them. Supplemented by reference TRBV5-1 and TRBJ2-3, the full variable domain reads KAGVTQTPRYLIKTRGQQVTLSCSPISGHRSVSWYQQTPGQGLQFLFEYFSETQRNKGNFPGRFSGRQFSNSRSEMNVSTLELGDSALYLCASSLAGADTQYFGPGTRLTVL.